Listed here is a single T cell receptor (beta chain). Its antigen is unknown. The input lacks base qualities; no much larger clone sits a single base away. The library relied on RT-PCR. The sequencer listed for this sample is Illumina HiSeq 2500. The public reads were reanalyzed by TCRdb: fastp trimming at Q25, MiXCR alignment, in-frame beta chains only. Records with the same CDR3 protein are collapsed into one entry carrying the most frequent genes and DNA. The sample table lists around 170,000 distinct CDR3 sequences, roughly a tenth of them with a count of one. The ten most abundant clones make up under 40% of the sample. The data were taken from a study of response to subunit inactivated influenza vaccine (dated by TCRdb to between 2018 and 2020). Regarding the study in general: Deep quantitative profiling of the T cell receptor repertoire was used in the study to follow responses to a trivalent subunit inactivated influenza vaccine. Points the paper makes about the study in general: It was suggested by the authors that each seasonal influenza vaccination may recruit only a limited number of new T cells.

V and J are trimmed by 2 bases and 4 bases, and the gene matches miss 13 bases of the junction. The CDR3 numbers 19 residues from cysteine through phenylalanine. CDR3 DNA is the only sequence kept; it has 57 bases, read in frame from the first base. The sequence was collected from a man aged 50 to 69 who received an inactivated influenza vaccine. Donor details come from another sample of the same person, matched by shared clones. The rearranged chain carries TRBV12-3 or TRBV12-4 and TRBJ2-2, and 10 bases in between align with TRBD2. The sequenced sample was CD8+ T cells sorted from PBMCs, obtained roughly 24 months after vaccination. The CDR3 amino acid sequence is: CASSLLTSGTLGLTGELFF. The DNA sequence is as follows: TGTGCCAGCAGTTTACTAACTAGCGGGACCCTTGGCCTCACCGGGGAGCTGTTTTTT.